This T cell receptor (beta chain) was sequenced during a study of T cell clonality in common variable immunodeficiency. Libraries were prepared by immunoSEQ multiplex PCR; TCRdb keeps only in-frame clonotypes and omits some of them. The sample has about 42,000 clones, none seen only once. As regards this clone: Its antigen is unknown. The read stops 3 residues short of the end of the CDR3; the missing end is completed from the germline J gene.

CDR1 MNHEY and CDR2 SVGEGT come from the germline V gene. V was cut by 4 bases and J by 4 bases, with 14 bases left in between. This CDR3 is built from 15 residues. Study findings and constraints: The cause of increased CVID clonality remains unclear without subpopulation sequencing. Compared with healthy controls, CVID subjects showed increased TCRbeta clonality, mostly in about a third. Common variable immunodeficiency TCR beta sequences reportedly had fewer deletions and N-nucleotide insertions.

CVID subjects were around 16 female and 29 male, aged roughly 8 to 65. Blood came from CVID subjects not ill and not taking immunomodulatory or immunosuppressive medication. The V and J genes are TRBV6-2 or TRBV6-3 and TRBJ2-1; D unclear. This TCR derives from a human donor with common variable immunodeficiency. Sequenced: peripheral blood mononuclear cells. The sequenced part of the CDR3 DNA is TGTGCCAGCAGTTGGTCCGAGACACCGTACAATGAG. The encoded protein is CASSWSETPYNE. The complete CDR3 sequence is CASSWSETPYNEQFF.